This TCR beta chain was identified in a study of monozygotic twins with inflammatory bowel disease. Study results and limitations: Part of the variability in patient repertoires may have come from differing immunosuppressive treatments.

Template switching incorporated UMIs with a 6-nucleotide sample barcode. Using TCRalpha and TCRbeta cDNA, the researchers carried out two nested PCRs that lasted roughly 16 and 10 cycles. TCRdb re-called the 5' RACE reads and catalogs CDR3 proteins one per entry, DNA excluded. The sample features about 300,000 distinct CDR3 sequences, with over 5% in its top ten. Regarding this clonotype: Its specificity is unknown.

The CDR3 contains 13 residues. Germline CDR1 reads LGHNA; CDR2 reads YSLEER. The rearrangement links TRBV4-3 to TRBJ1-1. The source material was blood. The clonotype comes from a human donor with ulcerative colitis or Crohn's disease, or a healthy co-twin of an affected twin (not recorded which). CDR3: CASSQDANTEAFF.